The T cell receptor (beta chain) under discussion was sequenced for a study of memory CD4+ T cells and cytomegalovirus serostatus. The sort gate was single viable CD3+CD4+CD8-CD45RO+ cells for memory CD4+ T cells. Concerning this clone: Its antigen is currently unknown.

Only in-frame clones appear in the TCRdb table, and some are missing; sequencing was by immunoSEQ multiplex PCR. The sample has some 60,000 clones, roughly 81% seen once. Findings and limits, study-wide: A US-trained random forest predicted CMV serostatus with median AUC roughly 0.91.

The V gene lost 3 bases and the J gene lost 6 bases, with 10 bases spanning the gap. The CDR3 contains 13 residues. Germline CDR1 LNHNV, CDR2 YYDKDF (reference sequence). The rearrangement joins TRBV15 to TRBJ2-3; no firm D call. The sample comprised memory CD4+ T cells from blood. This TCR was recovered from an adult in good health and CMV-seronegative. Written as DNA, the CDR3 is TGTGCCACCAGCAGGGGAAGTCCGGATACGCAGTATTTT. Encoded protein: CATSRGSPDTQYF.